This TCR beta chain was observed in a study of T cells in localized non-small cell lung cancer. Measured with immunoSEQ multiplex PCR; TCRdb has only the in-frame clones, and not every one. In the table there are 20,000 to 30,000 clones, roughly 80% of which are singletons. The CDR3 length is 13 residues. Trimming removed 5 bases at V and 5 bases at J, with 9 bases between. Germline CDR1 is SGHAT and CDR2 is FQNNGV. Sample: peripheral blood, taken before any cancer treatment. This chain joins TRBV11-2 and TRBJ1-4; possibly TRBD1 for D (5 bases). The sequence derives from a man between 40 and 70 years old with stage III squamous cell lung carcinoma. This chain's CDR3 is CASSLGVNEKLFF. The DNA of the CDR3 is TGTGCCAGCAGCCTAGGGGTCAATGAAAAACTGTTTTTT.